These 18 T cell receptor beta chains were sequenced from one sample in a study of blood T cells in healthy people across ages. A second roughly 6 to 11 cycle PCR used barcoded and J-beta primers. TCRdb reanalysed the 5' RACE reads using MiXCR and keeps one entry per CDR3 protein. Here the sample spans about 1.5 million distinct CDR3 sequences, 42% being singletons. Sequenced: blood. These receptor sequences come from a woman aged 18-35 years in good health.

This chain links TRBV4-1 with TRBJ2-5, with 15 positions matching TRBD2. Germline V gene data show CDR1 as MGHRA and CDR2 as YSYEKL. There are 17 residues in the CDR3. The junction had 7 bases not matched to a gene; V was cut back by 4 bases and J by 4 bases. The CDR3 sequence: CASSPRTSGGAGETQYF. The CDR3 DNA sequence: TGCGCCAGCAGCCCCCGGACTAGCGGGGGGGCCGGAGAGACCCAGTACTTC.

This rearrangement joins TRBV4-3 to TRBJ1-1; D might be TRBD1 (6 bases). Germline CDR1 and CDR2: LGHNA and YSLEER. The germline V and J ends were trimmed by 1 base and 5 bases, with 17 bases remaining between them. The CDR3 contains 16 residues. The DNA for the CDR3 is TGCGCCAGCAGCCAAGTCCCCGGGGGGCTAAGAACTGAAGCTTTCTTT. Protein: CASSQVPGGLRTEAFF.

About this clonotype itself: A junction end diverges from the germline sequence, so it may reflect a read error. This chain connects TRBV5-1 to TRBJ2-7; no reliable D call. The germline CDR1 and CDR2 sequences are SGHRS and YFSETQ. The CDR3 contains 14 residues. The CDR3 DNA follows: TGCGCCAACAGCTTGGCGACTTCACCCTACGAGCAGTACTTC. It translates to CANSLATSPYEQYF.

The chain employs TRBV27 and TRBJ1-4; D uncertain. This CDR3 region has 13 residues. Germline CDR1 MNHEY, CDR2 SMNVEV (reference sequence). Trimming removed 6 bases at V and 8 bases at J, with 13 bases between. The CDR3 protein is CASRQLLHEKLFF. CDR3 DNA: TGTGCCAGCAGGCAGCTCCTCCACGAAAAACTGTTTTTT.

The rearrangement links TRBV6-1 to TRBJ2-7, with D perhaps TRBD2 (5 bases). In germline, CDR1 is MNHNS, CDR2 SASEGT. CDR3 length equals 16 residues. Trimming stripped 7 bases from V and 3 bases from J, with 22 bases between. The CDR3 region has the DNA TGTGCCAGCACCCCAATCATGGGGTCCCGGGACTACGAGCAGTACTTC. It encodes CASTPIMGSRDYEQYF.

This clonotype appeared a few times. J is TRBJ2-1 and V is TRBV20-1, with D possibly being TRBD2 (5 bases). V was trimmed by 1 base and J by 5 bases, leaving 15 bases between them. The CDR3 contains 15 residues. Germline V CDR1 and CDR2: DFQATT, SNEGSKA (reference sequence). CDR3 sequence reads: CSARAGGSFNNEQFF. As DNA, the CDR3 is TGCAGTGCTAGAGCTGGAGGAAGTTTTAACAATGAGCAGTTCTTC.

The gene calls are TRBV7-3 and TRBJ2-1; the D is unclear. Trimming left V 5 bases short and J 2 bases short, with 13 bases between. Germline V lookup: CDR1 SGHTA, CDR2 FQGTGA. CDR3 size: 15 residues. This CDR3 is CASSPRSATYNEQFF. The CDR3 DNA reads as TGTGCCAGCAGCCCCAGAAGCGCCACCTACAATGAGCAGTTCTTC.

CDR3 DNA sequence: TGCAGCCCGGGGGGAATTAGCACAGATACGCAGTATTTT. This gives the protein CSPGGISTDTQYF. The chain carries TRBV20-1 and TRBJ2-3; 7 bases align to TRBD2. CDR1 and CDR2 from the germline V gene are DFQATT and SNEGSKA (reference sequence). This CDR3 comprises 13 residues.

CDR3 amino acids: CASSPSTESYGYTF. The CDR3 region has the DNA TGTGCCAGCAGCCCGTCGACAGAAAGTTATGGCTACACCTTC. This chain links TRBV11-2 with TRBJ1-2, with D perhaps matching TRBD1 (5 bases). The germline CDR1 and CDR2 sequences are SGHAT and FQNNGV. The V end was cut by 5 bases, the J end by 5 bases, with 15 bases between. The CDR3 has 14 amino acids.

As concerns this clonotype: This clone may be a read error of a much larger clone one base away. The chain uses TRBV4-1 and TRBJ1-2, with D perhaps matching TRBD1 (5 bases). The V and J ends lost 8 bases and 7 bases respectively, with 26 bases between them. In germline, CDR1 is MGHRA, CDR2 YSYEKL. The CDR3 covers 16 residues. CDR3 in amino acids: CASQRDGSALFCGYTF. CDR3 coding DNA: TGCGCCAGCCAAAGGGACGGGAGCGCGCTCTTCTGTGGCTACACCTTC.

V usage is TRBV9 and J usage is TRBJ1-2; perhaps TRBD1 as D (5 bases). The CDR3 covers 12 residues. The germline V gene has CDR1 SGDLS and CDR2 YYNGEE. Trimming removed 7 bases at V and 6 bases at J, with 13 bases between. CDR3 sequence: CASQGGSHGYTF. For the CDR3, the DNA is TGTGCCAGCCAGGGCGGATCCCATGGCTACACCTTC.

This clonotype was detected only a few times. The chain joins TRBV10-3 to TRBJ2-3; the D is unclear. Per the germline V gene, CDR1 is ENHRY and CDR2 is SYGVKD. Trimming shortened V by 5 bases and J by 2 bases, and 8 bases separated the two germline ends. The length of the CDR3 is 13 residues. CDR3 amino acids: CAISNSLTDTQYF. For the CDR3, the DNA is TGTGCCATCAGTAACAGCCTCACAGATACGCAGTATTTT.

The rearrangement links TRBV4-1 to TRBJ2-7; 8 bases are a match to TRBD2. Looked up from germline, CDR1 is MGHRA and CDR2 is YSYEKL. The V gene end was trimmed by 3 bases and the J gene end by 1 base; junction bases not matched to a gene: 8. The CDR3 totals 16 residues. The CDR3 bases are TGCGCCAGCAGCCAGGGTGCCGGGACTAGTTCCTACGAGCAGTACTTC. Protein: CASSQGAGTSSYEQYF.

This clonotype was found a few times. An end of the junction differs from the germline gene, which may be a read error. Here the CDR3 reads CSAMGVEHGMYNEQFF. CDR3 DNA sequence: TGCAGCGCTATGGGGGTTGAGCATGGGATGTACAATGAGCAGTTCTTC. The rearrangement links TRBV20-1 to TRBJ2-1; D might be TRBD1 or TRBD2, each matching 5 bases. The CDR3 consists of 16 residues. Germline V gene sequence: CDR1 DFQATT, CDR2 SNEGSKA (reference sequence).

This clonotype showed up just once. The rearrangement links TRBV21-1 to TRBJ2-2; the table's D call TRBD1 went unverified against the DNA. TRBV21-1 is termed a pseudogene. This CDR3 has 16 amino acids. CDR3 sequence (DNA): TGTGCCAGCAGCAAGTATCCCAGGGGCAAGGCCGGGGAGCTGTTTTTT. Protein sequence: CASSKYPRGKAGELFF.

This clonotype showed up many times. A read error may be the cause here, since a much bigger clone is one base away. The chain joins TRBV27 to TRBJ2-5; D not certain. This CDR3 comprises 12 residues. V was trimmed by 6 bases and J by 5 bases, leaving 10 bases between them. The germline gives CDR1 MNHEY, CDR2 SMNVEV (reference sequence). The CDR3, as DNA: TGTGCCAGCAGCTTTGTCGGGGAGACCCAGTACTTC. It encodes CASSFVGETQYF.

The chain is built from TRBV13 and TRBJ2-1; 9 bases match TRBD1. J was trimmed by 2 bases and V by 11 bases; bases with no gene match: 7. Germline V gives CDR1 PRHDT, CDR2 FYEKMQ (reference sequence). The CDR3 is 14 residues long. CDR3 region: CAASGTGPYNEQFF. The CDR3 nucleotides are TGTGCCGCCTCTGGGACAGGGCCCTACAATGAGCAGTTCTTC.

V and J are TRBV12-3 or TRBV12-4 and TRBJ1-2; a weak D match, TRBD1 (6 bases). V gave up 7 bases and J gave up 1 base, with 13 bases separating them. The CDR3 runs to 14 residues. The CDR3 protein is CASTGQDGNYGYTF. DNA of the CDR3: TGTGCCAGCACGGGACAAGATGGTAACTATGGCTACACCTTC.